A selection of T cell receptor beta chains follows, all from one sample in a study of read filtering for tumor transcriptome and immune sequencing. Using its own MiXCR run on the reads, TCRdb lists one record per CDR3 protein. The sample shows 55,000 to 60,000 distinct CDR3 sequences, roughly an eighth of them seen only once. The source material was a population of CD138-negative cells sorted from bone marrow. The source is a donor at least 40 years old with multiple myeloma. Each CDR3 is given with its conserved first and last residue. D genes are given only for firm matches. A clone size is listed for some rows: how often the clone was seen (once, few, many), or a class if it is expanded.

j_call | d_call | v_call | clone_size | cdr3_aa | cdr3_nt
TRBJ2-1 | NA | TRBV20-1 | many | CSARDDRSSYNEQFF | TGCAGTGCTAGGGACGACAGGAGCTCCTACAATGAGCAGTTCTTC
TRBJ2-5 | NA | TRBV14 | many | CASSMGIIETQYF | TGTGCCAGCAGCATGGGGATAATAGAGACCCAGTACTTC
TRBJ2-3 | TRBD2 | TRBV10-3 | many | CAISDLRTSGGTDTQYF | TGTGCCATCAGTGACCTAAGAACTAGCGGGGGAACAGATACGCAGTATTTT
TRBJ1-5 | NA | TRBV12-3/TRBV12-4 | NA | CASSLTRDPPQPQHF | TGTGCCAGCAGTTTAACAAGGGACCCCCCTCAGCCCCAGCATTTT
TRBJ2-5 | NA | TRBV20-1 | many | CSALAGGTSQETQYF | TGCAGTGCCTTGGCAGGCGGGACGTCTCAAGAGACCCAGTACTTC
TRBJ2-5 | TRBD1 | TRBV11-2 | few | CASSPSGGPETQYF | TGTGCCAGCAGCCCATCAGGGGGCCCAGAGACCCAGTACTTC
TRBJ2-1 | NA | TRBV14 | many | CASSQDLRRFNEQLF | TGTGCCAGCAGCCAAGATCTGCGGAGATTCAATGAGCAGCTCTTC
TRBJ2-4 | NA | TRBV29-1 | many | CSVSSYRNIQYF | TGCAGCGTCTCTAGTTACCGTAACATTCAGTACTTC
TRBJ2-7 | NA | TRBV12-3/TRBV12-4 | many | CASSLGYSYEQYF | TGTGCCAGCAGTTTGGGGTACTCCTACGAGCAGTACTTC
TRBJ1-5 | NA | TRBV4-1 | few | CASSPLGNQPQHF | TGCGCCAGCAGCCCCCTAGGCAATCAGCCCCAGCATTTT
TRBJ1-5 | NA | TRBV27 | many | CASSLLDSNQPQHF | TGTGCCAGCAGTTTATTGGATAGCAATCAGCCCCAGCATTTT
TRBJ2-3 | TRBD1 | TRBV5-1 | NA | CASSLVGQGISDTQYF | TGCGCCAGCAGCTTGGTGGGACAGGGGATTTCAGATACGCAGTATTTT
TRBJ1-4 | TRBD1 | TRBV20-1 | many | CSARGDPGQGREKLFF | TGCAGTGCTAGAGGCGATCCAGGACAGGGACGTGAAAAACTGTTTTTT
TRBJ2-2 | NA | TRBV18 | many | CASSSLNRVGTGELFF | TGTGCCAGCTCATCGCTCAACAGGGTCGGCACCGGGGAGCTGTTTTTT
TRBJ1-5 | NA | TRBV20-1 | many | CSARAGEYSNQPQHF | TGCAGTGCTAGAGCGGGCGAATATAGCAATCAGCCCCAGCATTTT
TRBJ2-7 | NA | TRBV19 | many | CASSIRGRVPYEQYF | TGTGCCAGTAGTATCCGCGGCAGGGTCCCCTACGAGCAGTACTTC
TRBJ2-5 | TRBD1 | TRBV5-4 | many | CASSLTGGYQETQYF | TGTGCCAGCAGCCTGACAGGGGGGTACCAAGAGACCCAGTACTTC
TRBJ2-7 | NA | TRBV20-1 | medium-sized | CSAGYRAAYEQYF | TGCAGTGCTGGCTACAGGGCGGCCTACGAGCAGTACTTC
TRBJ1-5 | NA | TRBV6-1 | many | CASKEFYSNQPQHF | TGTGCCAGCAAGGAGTTTTATAGCAATCAGCCCCAGCATTTT
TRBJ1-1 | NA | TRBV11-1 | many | CASSLSGRVEAFF | TGTGCCAGCAGCTTATCAGGGCGGGTTGAAGCTTTCTTT